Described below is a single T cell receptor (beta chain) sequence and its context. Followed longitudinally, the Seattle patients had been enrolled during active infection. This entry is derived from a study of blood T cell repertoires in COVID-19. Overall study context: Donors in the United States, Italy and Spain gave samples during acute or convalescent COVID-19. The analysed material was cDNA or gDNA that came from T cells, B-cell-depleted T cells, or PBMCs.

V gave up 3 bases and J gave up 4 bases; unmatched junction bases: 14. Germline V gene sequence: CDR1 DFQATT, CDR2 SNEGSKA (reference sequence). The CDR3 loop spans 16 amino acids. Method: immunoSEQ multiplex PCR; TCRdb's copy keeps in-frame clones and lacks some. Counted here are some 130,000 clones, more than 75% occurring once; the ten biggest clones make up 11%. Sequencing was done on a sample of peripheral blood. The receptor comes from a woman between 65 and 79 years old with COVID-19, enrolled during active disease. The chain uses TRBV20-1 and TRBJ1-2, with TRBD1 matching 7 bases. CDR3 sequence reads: CSASGTNRGTSYGYTF. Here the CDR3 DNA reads TGCAGTGCTAGTGGTACCAACAGGGGAACGAGCTATGGCTACACCTTC.